This TCR beta chain stems from a study of Ad26.COV2.S vaccination and SARS-CoV-2 variants. Notes on the study in general: Spike-specific TCR breadth in vaccine recipients exceeded that seen in placebo recipients.

TCRdb's copy holds only in-frame clones and misses some; the assay was immunoSEQ multiplex PCR. Among hundreds of thousands of clones listed, 92% were seen once. Concerning this clone: Its antigen is unknown.

Documented treatment: some 19 received Ad26.COV2.S at low or high dose, single or two shots; about 5 received placebo; per-sample allocation not given. Sampling occurred on day 63 after the first vaccine or placebo injection. The sequenced sample was peripheral blood, obtained in a trial of Ad26.COV2.S vaccine versus placebo. The TCR was taken from a person between 18 and 59 years old who received the Ad26.COV2.S COVID-19 vaccine or a placebo.

CDR3 sequence (DNA): TGTGCCAGCAGTCCTAAAGGATATAGCAATCAGCCCCAGCATTTT. It codes for CASSPKGYSNQPQHF. The V call is TRBV3-1 (or the pseudogene TRBV3-2), the J call TRBJ1-5; no firm D call. V was shortened by 6 bases and J by 0 bases, with 12 bases between the two germline ends. The germline V gene encodes CDR1 LGHDT and CDR2 YNNKEL (reference sequence). The CDR3 consists of 15 residues.